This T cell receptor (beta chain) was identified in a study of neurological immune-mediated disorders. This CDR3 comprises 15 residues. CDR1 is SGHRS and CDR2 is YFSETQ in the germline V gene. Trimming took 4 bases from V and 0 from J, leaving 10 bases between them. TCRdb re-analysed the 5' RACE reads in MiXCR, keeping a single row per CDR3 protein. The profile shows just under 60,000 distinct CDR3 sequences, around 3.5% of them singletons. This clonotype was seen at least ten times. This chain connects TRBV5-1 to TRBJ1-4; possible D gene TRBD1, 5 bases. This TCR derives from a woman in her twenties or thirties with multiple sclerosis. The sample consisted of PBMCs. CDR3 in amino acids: CASSPTVTTNEKLFF. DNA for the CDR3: TGCGCCAGCAGCCCGACAGTAACAACTAATGAAAAACTGTTTTTT.